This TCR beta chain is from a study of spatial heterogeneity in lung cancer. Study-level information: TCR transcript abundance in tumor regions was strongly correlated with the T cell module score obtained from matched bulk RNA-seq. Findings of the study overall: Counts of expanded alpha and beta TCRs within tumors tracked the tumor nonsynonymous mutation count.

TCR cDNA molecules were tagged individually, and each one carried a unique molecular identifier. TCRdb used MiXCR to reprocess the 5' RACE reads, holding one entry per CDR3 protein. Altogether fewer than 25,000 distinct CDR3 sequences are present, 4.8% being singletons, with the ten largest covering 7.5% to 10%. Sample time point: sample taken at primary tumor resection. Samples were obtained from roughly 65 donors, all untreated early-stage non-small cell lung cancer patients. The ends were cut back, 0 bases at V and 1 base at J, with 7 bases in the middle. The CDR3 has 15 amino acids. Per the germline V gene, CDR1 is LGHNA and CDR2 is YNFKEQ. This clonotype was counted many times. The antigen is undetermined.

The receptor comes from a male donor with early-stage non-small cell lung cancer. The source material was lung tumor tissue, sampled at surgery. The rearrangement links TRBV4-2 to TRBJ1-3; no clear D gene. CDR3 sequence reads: CASSQDTGSGNTIYF. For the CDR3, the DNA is TGTGCCAGCAGCCAAGATACGGGATCTGGAAACACCATATATTTT.